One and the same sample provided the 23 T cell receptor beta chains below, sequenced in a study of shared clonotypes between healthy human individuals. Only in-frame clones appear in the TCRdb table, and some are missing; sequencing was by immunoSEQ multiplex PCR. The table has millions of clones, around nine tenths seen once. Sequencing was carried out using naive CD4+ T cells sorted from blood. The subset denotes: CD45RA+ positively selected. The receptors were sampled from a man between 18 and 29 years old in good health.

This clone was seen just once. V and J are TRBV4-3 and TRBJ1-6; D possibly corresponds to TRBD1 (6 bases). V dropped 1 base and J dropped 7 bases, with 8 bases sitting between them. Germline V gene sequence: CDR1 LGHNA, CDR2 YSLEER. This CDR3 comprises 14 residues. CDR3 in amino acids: CASSQGTENSPLHF. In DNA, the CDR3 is TGCGCCAGCAGCCAAGGGACAGAGAATTCACCCCTCCACTTT.

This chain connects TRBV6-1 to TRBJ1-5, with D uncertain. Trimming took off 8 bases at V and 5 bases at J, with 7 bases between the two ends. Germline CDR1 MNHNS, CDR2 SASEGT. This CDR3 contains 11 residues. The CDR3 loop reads CASQDYQPQHF. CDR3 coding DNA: TGTGCCAGCCAGGATTATCAGCCCCAGCATTTT.

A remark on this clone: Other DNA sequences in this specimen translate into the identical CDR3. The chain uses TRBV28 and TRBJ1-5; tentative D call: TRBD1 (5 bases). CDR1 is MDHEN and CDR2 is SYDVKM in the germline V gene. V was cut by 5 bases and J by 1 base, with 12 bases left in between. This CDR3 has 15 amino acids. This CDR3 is CASSPTGLSNQPQHF. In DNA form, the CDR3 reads TGTGCCAGCAGTCCTACAGGCTTGAGCAATCAGCCCCAGCATTTT. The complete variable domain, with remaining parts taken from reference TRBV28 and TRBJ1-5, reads DVKVTQSSRYLVKRTGEKVFLECVQDMDHENMFWYRQDPGLGLRLIYFSYDVKMKEKGDIPEGYSVSREKKERFSLILESASTNQTSMYLCASSPTGLSNQPQHFGDGTRLSIL.

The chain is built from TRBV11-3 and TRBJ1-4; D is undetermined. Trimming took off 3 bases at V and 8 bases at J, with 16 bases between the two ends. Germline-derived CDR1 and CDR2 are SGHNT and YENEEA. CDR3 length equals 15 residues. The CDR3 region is CASSLSGASEEKLFF. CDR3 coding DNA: TGTGCCAGCAGCTTGTCGGGTGCATCTGAGGAAAAACTGTTTTTT. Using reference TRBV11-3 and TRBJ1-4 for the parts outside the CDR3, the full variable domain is EAGVVQSPRYKIIEKKQPVAFWCNPISGHNTLYWYLQNLGQGPELLIRYENEEAVDDSQLPKDRFSAERLKGVDSTLKIQPAELGDSAVYLCASSLSGASEEKLFFGSGTQLSVL.

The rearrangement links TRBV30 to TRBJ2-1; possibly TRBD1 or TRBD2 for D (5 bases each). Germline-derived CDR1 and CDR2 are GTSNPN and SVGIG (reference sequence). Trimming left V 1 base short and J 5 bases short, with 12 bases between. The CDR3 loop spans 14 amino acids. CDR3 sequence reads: CAWSDWGKHNEQFF. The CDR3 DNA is TGTGCCTGGAGTGACTGGGGGAAGCACAATGAGCAGTTCTTC.

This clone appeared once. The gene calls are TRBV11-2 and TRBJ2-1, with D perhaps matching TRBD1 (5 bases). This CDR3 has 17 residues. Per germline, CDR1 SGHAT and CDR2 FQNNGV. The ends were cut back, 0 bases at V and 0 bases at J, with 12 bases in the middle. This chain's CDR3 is CASSLDTWTYSYNEQFF. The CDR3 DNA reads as TGTGCCAGCAGCTTAGATACGTGGACATACTCCTACAATGAGCAGTTCTTC.

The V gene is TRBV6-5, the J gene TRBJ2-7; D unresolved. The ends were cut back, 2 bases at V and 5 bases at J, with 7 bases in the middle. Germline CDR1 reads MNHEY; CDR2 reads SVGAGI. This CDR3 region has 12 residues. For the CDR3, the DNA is TGTGCCAGCAGTTACGGTTTTAACGAGCAGTACTTC. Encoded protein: CASSYGFNEQYF.

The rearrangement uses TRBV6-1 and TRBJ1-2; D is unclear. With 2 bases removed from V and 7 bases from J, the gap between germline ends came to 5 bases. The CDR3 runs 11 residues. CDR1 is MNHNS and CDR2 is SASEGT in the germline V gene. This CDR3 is CASSEQSGYTF. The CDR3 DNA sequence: TGTGCCAGCAGTGAACAAAGTGGCTACACCTTC.

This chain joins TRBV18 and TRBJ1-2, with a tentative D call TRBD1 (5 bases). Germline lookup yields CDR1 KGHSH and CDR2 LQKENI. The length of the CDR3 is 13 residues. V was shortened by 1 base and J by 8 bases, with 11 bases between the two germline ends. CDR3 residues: CASSPRRGEGYTF. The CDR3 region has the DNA TGTGCCAGCTCACCACGACGGGGGGAAGGCTACACCTTC.

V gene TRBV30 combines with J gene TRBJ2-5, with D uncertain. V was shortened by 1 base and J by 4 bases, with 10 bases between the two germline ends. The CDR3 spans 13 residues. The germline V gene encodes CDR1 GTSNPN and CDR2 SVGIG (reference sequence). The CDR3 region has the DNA TGTGCCTGGAGTGACGGCCTCGGAGAGACCCAGTACTTC. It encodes CAWSDGLGETQYF.

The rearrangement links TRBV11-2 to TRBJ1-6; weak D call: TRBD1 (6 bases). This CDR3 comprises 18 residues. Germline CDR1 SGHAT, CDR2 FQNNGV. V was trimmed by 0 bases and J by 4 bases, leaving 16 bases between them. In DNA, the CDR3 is TGTGCCAGCAGCTTAGAGCAGGGGAGTGGAGGATATAATTCACCCCTCCACTTT. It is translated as CASSLEQGSGGYNSPLHF.

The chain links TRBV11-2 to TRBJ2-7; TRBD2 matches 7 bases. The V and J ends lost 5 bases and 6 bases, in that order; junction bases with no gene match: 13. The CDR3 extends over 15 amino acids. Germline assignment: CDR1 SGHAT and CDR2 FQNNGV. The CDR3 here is CASSQSTSLSREQYF. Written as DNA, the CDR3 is TGTGCCAGCAGCCAATCGACTAGCTTGTCTCGCGAGCAGTACTTC. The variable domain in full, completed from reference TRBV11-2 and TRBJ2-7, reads EAGVAQSPRYKIIEKRQSVAFWCNPISGHATLYWYQQILGQGPKLLIQFQNNGVVDDSQLPKDRFSAERLKGVDSTLKIQPAKLEDSAVYLCASSQSTSLSREQYFGPGTRLTVT.

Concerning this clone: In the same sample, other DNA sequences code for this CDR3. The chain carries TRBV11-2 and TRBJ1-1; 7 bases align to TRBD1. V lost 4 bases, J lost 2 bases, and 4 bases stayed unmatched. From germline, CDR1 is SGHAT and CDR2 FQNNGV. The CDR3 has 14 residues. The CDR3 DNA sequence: TGTGCCAGCAGCTCCCAGGGGGGTAACACTGAAGCTTTCTTT. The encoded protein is CASSSQGGNTEAFF. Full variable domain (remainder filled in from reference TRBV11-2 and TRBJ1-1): EAGVAQSPRYKIIEKRQSVAFWCNPISGHATLYWYQQILGQGPKLLIQFQNNGVVDDSQLPKDRFSAERLKGVDSTLKIQPAKLEDSAVYLCASSSQGGNTEAFFGQGTRLTVV.

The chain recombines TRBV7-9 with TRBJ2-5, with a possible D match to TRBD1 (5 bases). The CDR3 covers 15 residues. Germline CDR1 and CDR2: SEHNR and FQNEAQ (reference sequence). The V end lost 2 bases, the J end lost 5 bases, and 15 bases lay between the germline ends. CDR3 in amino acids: CASSLKGRAGETQYF. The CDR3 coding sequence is TGTGCCAGCAGCTTAAAGGGCAGGGCTGGGGAGACCCAGTACTTC.

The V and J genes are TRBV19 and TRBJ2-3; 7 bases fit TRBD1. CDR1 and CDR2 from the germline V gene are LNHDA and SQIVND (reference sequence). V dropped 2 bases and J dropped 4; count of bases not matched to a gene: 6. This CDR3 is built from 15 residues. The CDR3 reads CASSIWGQSSDTQYF. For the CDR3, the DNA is TGTGCCAGTAGTATATGGGGACAGAGTTCAGATACGCAGTATTTT.

The CDR3 nucleotides read TGCAGCGGGGGGGGACAGGGATATGGCTACACCTTC. Translation gives CSGGGQGYGYTF. V and J are TRBV29-1 and TRBJ1-2; 9 positions match TRBD1. Germline CDR1 SQVTM, CDR2 ANQGSEA. CDR3 length equals 12 residues. V was clipped by 7 bases and J by 5 bases; unmatched bases: 5. The full variable domain, in which reference TRBV29-1 and TRBJ1-2 provide the parts outside the CDR3, is SAVISQKPSRDICQRGTSLTIQCQVDSQVTMMFWYRQQPGQSLTLIATANQGSEATYESGFVIDKFPISRPNLTFSTLTVSNMSPEDSSIYLCSGGGQGYGYTFGSGTRLTVV.

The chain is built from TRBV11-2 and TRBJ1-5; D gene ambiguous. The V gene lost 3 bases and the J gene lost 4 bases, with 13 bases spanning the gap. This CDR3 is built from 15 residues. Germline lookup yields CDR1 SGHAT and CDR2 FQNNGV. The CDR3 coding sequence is TGTGCCAGCAGCTTGGGTGGGTATCCAAATCAGCCCCAGCATTTT. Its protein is CASSLGGYPNQPQHF. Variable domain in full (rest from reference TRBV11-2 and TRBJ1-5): EAGVAQSPRYKIIEKRQSVAFWCNPISGHATLYWYQQILGQGPKLLIQFQNNGVVDDSQLPKDRFSAERLKGVDSTLKIQPAKLEDSAVYLCASSLGGYPNQPQHFGDGTRLSIL.

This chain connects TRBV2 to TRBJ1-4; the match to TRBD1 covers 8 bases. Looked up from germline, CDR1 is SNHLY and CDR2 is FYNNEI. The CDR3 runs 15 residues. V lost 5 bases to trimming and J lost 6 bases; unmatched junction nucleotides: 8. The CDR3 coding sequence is TGTGCCAGCAGTCCCGGGCCAGGGGGCTATGAAAAACTGTTTTTT. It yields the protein CASSPGPGGYEKLFF. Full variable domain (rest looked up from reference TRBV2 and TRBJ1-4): EPEVTQTPSHQVTQMGQEVILRCVPISNHLYFYWYRQILGQKVEFLVSFYNNEISEKSEIFDDQFSVERPDGSNFTLKIRSTKLEDSAMYFCASSPGPGGYEKLFFGSGTQLSVL.

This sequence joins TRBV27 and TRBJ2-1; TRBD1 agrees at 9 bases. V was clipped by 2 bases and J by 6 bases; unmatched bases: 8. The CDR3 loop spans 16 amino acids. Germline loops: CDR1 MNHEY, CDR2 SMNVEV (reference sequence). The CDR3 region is CASSLVWTGVINEQFF. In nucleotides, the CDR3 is TGTGCCAGCAGTTTAGTGTGGACAGGGGTTATCAATGAGCAGTTCTTC.

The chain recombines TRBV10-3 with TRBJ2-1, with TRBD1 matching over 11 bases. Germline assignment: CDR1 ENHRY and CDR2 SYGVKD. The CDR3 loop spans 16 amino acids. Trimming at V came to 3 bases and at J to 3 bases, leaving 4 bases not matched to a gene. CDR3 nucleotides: TGTGCCATCAGTGAAGTGGGGACAGGGGGCTACAATGAGCAGTTCTTC. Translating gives CAISEVGTGGYNEQFF.

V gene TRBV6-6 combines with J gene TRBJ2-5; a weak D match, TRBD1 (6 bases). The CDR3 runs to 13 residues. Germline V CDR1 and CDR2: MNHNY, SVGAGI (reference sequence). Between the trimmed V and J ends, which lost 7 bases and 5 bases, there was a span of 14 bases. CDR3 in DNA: TGTGCCAGCAACGGCGCAGGGGTCGAGACCCAGTACTTC. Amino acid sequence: CASNGAGVETQYF.

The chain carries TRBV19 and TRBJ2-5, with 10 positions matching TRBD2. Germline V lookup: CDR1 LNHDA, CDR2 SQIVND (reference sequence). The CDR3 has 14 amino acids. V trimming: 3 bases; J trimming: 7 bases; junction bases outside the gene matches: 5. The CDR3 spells CASSIPSGGGTQYF. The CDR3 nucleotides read TGTGCCAGTAGTATCCCGAGCGGGGGGGGGACCCAGTACTTC.

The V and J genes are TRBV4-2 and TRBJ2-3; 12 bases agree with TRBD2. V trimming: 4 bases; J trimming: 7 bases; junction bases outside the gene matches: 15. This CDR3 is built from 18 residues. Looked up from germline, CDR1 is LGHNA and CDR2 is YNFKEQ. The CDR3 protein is CASSPTPSSGGAVYTQYF. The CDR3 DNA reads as TGTGCCAGCAGCCCTACCCCCTCTAGCGGGGGGGCCGTGTATACGCAGTATTTT.